This T cell receptor beta chain was retrieved from a study of identical twins. Per germline, CDR1 SGHRS and CDR2 YFSETQ. CDR3 length: 12 amino acids. The V and J ends lost 4 bases and 3 bases respectively, with 7 bases between them. TCRdb fed the 5' RACE reads into MiXCR, producing one record per CDR3 protein. The sample consists of approximately 620,000 distinct CDR3 sequences, over 8.5% of them appearing once. These data are also associated with another study on yellow fever vaccine responses in identical twins. From that report: Reportedly, the T cell response mounted by twins to vaccine seemed partly convergent, partly personalized.

The sequence was collected from a woman between 18 and 29 years old in good health. Sequencing was carried out using PBMCs. The rearrangement joins TRBV5-1 to TRBJ1-2; D ambiguous. CDR3 nucleotide sequence: TGCGCCAGCAGCCAGACTGACTATGGCTACACCTTC. Translation gives CASSQTDYGYTF.